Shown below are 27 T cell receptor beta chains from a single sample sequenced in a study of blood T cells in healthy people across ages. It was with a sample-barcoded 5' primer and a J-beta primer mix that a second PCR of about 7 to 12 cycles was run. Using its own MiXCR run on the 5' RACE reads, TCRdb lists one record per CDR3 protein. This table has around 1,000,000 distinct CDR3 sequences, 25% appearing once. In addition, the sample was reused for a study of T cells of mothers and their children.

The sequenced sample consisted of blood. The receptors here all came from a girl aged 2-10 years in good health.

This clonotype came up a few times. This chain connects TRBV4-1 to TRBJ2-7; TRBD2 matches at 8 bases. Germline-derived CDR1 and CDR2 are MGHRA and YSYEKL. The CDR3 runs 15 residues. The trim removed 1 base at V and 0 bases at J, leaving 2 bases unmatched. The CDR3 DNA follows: TGCGCCAGCAGCCAAGGTAGCGGGAACTCCTACGAGCAGTACTTC. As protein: CASSQGSGNSYEQYF.

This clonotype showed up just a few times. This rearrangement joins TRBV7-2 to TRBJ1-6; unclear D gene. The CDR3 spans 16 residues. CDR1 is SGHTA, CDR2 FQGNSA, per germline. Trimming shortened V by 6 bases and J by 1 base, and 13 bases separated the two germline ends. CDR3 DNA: TGTGCCAGCAGATTGGGTCCGGCGTCCTATAATTCACCCCTCCACTTT. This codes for CASRLGPASYNSPLHF.

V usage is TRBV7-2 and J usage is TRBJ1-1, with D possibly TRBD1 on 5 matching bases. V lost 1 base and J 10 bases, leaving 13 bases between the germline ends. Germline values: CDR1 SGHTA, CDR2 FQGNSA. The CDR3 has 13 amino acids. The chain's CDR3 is CASSLGQKRGAFF. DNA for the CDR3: TGTGCCAGCAGCTTAGGACAGAAAAGGGGAGCTTTCTTT.

In DNA form, the CDR3 reads TGTGCCAGCAGTTGGGGGACAGGGGAAGAGACCCAGTACTTC. Translating gives CASSWGTGEETQYF. The chain has TRBV27 and TRBJ2-5; 10 positions agree with TRBD1. Trimming cost V 4 bases and J 3 bases; bases outside gene matches: 2. From germline, CDR1 is MNHEY and CDR2 SMNVEV (reference sequence). CDR3 length: 14 residues.

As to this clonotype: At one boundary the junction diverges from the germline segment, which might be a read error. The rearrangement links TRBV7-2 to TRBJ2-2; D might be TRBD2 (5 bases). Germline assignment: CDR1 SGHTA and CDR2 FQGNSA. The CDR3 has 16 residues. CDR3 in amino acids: CASILAYRANTGELFF. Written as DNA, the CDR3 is TGTGCCAGCATCTTAGCGTACCGGGCGAACACCGGGGAGCTGTTTTTT. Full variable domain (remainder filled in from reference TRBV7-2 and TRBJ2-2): GAGVSQSPSNKVTEKGKDVELRCDPISGHTALYWYRQSLGQGLEFLIYFQGNSAPDKSGLPSDRFSAERTGGSVSTLTIQRTQQEDSAVYLCASILAYRANTGELFFGEGSRLTVL.

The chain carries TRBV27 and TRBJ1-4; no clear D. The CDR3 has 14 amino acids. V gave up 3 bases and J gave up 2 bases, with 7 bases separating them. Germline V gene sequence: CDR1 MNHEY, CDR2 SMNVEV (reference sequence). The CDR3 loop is CASSLLRTNEKLFF. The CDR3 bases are TGTGCCAGCAGTTTGTTGCGTACTAATGAAAAACTGTTTTTT.

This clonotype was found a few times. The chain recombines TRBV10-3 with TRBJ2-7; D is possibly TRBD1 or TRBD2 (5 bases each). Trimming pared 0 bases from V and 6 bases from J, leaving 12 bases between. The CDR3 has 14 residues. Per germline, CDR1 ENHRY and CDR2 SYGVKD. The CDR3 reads CAISESGDLLEQYF. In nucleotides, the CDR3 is TGTGCCATCAGTGAGTCGGGGGACCTCCTCGAGCAGTACTTC.

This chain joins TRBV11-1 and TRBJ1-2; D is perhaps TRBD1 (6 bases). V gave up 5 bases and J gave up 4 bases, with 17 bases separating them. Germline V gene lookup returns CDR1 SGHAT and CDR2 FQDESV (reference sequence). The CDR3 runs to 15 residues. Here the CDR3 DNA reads TGTGCCAGCAGCCGCCTGGGGGCCGCCTCCTATGGCTACACCTTC. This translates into CASSRLGAASYGYTF.

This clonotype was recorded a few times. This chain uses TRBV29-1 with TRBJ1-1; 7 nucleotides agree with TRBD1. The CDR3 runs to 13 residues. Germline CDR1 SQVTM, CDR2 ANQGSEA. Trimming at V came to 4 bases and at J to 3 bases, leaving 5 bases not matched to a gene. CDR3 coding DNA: TGCAGCGTTGGACAGGGAGGAGACACTGAAGCTTTCTTT. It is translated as CSVGQGGDTEAFF.

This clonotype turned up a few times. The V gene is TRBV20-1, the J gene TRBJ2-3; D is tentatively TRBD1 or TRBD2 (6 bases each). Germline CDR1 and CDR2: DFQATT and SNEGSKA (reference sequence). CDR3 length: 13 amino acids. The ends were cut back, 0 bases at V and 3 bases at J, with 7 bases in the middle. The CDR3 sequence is CSAREGGTDTQYF. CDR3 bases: TGCAGTGCTAGAGAAGGGGGGACAGATACGCAGTATTTT.

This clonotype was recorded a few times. As DNA, the CDR3 is TGCGCCAGCAGCCAACGCCGGGTGGGAGGGTTTGAGGTAGATACGCAGTATTTT. Translating gives CASSQRRVGGFEVDTQYF. J is TRBJ2-3 and V is TRBV4-1; TRBD2 matches 7 bases. The CDR3 has 18 amino acids. J lost 5 bases, V lost 2 bases, and 16 bases had no gene match. Germline V CDR1 and CDR2: MGHRA, YSYEKL.

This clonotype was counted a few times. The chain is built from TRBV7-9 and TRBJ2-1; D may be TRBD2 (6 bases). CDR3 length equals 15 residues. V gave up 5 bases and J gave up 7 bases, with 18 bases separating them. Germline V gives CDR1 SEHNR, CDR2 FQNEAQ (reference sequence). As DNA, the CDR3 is TGTGCCAGCAGCGACGAAATAGCGCGGGATAATGAGCAGTTCTTC. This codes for CASSDEIARDNEQFF. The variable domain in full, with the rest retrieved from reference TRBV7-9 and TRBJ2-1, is DTGVSQNPRHKITKRGQNVTFRCDPISEHNRLYWYRQTLGQGPEFLTYFQNEAQLEKSRLLSDRFSAERPKGSFSTLEIQRTEQGDSAMYLCASSDEIARDNEQFFGPGTRLTVL.

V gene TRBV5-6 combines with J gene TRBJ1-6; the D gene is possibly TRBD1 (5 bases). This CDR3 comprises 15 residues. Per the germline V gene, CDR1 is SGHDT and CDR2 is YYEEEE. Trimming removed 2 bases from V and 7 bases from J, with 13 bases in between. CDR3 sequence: CASSFQRGNNSPLHF. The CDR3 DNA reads TGTGCCAGCAGCTTCCAACGGGGGAACAATTCACCCCTCCACTTT.

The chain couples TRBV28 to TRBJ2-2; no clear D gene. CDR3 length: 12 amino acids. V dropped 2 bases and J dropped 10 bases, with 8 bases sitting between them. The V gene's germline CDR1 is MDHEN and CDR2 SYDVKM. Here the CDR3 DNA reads TGTGCCAGCAGTTTAGATGGGAAGGAGCTGTTTTTT. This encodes CASSLDGKELFF.

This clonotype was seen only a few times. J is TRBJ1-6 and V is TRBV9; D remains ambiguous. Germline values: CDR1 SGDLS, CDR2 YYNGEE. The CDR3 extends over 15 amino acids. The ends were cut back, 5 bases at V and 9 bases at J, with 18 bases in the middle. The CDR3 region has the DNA TGTGCCAGCAGTGAAAGGTCCCACGAGGGTTCACCCCTCCACTTT. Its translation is CASSERSHEGSPLHF.

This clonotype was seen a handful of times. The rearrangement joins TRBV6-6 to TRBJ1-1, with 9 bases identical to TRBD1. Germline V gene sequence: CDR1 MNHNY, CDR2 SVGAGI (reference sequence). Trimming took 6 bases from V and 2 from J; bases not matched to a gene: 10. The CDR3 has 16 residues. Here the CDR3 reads CASRRTGTGPNTEAFF. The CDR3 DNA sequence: TGTGCCAGCAGACGTACCGGGACAGGGCCAAACACTGAAGCTTTCTTT.

The CDR3 is CASSRTSGTGTQYF. In DNA, the CDR3 is TGTGCCAGCAGTCGGACTAGCGGAACTGGTACGCAGTATTTT. This chain links TRBV6-6 with TRBJ2-3; 10 nucleotides match TRBD2. V trimming: 5 bases; J trimming: 8 bases; junction bases outside the gene matches: 7. CDR1 is MNHNY, CDR2 SVGAGI, per germline (reference sequence). The CDR3 spans 14 residues.

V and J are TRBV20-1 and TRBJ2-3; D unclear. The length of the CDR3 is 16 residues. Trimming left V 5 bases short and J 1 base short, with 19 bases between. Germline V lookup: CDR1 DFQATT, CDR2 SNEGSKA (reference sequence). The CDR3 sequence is CSAYSGLFRRTDTQYF. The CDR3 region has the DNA TGCAGTGCTTACTCCGGTCTCTTTAGACGCACAGATACGCAGTATTTT.

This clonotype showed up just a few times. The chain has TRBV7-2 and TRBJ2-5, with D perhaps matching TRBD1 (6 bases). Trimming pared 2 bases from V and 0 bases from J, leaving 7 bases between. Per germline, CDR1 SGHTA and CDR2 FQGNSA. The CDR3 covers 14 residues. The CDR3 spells CASSLWDNQETQYF. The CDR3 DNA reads TGTGCCAGCAGCTTATGGGACAACCAAGAGACCCAGTACTTC. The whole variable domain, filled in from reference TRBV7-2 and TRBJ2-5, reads GAGVSQSPSNKVTEKGKDVELRCDPISGHTALYWYRQSLGQGLEFLIYFQGNSAPDKSGLPSDRFSAERTGGSVSTLTIQRTQQEDSAVYLCASSLWDNQETQYFGPGTRLLVL.

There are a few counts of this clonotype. The CDR3 DNA reads TGTGCCAGCAGCTTAGATGCCGAGTCCGGCAATGAGCAGTTCTTC. It encodes CASSLDAESGNEQFF. The rearrangement links TRBV7-9 to TRBJ2-1; no firm D call. V was cut by 1 base and J by 6 bases, with 13 bases left in between. The CDR3 is 15 residues long. Germline V gene lookup returns CDR1 SEHNR and CDR2 FQNEAQ (reference sequence).

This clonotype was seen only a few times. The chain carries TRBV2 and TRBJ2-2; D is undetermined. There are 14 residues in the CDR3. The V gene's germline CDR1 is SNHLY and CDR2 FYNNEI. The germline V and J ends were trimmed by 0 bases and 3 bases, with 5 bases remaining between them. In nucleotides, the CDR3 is TGTGCCAGCAGTGAAGCCGAAGACACCGGGGAGCTGTTTTTT. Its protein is CASSEAEDTGELFF. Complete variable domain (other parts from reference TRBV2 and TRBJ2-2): EPEVTQTPSHQVTQMGQEVILRCVPISNHLYFYWYRQILGQKVEFLVSFYNNEISEKSEIFDDQFSVERPDGSNFTLKIRSTKLEDSAMYFCASSEAEDTGELFFGEGSRLTVL.

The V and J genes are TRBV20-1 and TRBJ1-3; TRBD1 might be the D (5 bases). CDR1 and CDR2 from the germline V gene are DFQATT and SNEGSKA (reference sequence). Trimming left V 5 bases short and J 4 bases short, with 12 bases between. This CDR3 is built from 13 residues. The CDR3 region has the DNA TGCAGTGCTTTACTTGGGGGGGGAAACACCATATATTTT. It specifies CSALLGGGNTIYF.

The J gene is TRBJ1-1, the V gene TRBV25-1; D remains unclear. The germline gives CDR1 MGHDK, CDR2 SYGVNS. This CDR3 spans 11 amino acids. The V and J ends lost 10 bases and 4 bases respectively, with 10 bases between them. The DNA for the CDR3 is TGTGCCACCTTCCGGGGCACTGAAGCTTTCTTT. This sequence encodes CATFRGTEAFF.

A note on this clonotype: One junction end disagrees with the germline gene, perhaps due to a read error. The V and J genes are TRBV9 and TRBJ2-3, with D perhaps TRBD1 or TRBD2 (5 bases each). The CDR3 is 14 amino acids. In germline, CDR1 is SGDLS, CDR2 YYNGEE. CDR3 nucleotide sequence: TGCGCCAGCAGCGCACAGGCGGGTAAAGATACGCAGTATTTT. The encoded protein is CASSAQAGKDTQYF.

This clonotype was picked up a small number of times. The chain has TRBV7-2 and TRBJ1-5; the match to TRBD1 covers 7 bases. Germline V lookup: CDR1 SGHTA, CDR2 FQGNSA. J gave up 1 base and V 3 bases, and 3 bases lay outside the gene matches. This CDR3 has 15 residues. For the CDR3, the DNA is TGTGCCAGCAGCTTGAGGGGGCAAAGCAATCAGCCCCAGCATTTT. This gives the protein CASSLRGQSNQPQHF.

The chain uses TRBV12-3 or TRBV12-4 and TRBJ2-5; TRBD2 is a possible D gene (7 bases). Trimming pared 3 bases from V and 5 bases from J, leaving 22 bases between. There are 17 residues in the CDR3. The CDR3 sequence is CASSFIAGGLRRETQYF. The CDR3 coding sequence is TGTGCCAGCAGTTTCATTGCCGGGGGGCTCCGGAGGGAGACCCAGTACTTC.

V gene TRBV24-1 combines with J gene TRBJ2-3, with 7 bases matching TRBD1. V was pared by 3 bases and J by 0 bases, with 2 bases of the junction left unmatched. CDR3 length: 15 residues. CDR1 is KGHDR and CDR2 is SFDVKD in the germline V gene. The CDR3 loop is CATSDGTASTDTQYF. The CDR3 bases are TGTGCCACCAGTGATGGGACAGCTAGCACAGATACGCAGTATTTT.